A single sample is the source of the 14 T cell receptor beta chains below, sequenced in a study of T cell repertoires in cytomegalovirus infection. TCRdb re-derived calls from the reads in MiXCR, one entry per CDR3 protein. This table holds 90,000 to 130,000 distinct CDR3 sequences, 10% found once. No antigen has been identified for these receptors. Sequenced input: PBMCs, sequenced either directly or after in vitro stimulation (not recorded which). These TCRs come from a human donor in good health (CMV status not recorded). Some clones in this sample may be carry-over from other donors' samples.

This clonotype occurred a few times. This CDR3 is CASSRVYGYTF. CDR3 coding DNA: TGTGCCAGCAGCAGGGTCTATGGCTACACCTTC. This rearrangement joins TRBV7-2 to TRBJ1-2; D is unresolved. The CDR3 extends over 11 amino acids. The V and J ends lost 5 bases and 4 bases respectively, with 5 bases between them. Germline V gives CDR1 SGHTA, CDR2 FQGNSA.

The CDR3 loop is CSARHDRGTQYF. In DNA form, the CDR3 reads TGCAGTGCTAGACATGATCGGGGTACGCAGTATTTT. The chain employs TRBV20-1 and TRBJ2-3, with a possible D match to TRBD2 (5 bases). Trimming left V 2 bases short and J 8 bases short, with 11 bases between. This CDR3 is built from 12 residues. The germline gives CDR1 DFQATT, CDR2 SNEGSKA (reference sequence).

This chain connects TRBV28 to TRBJ2-7; 7 bases map to TRBD1. J lost 5 bases, V lost 5 bases, and 6 bases had no gene match. The CDR3 has 13 amino acids. Per germline, CDR1 MDHEN and CDR2 SYDVKM. The CDR3 coding sequence is TGTGCCAGCAGTAAAACAGGGGTAGACGAGCAGTACTTC. As protein: CASSKTGVDEQYF.

The CDR3 here is CASSLVSSNSYNEQFF. CDR3 sequence (DNA): TGTGCCAGCAGCTTAGTAAGCAGCAACTCCTACAATGAGCAGTTCTTC. The chain is built from TRBV7-2 and TRBJ2-1; D call uncertain. V shed 1 base and J shed 0 bases, with 10 bases lying between them. Germline V gives CDR1 SGHTA, CDR2 FQGNSA. The CDR3 consists of 16 residues.

The chain uses TRBV4-1 and TRBJ2-3; D perhaps matches TRBD2 (6 bases). Trimming cost V 1 base and J 7 bases, with 9 bases left between them. This CDR3 comprises 13 residues. Germline CDR1 MGHRA, CDR2 YSYEKL. CDR3 region: CASSQVAGNTQYF. The CDR3 DNA follows: TGCGCCAGCAGCCAAGTCGCGGGGAATACGCAGTATTTT.

The J gene is TRBJ2-3, the V gene TRBV27, with TRBD2 identical over 7 bases. Looked up from germline, CDR1 is MNHEY and CDR2 is SMNVEV (reference sequence). Unmatched junction bases numbered 10, after V lost 4 bases and J lost 3 bases. This CDR3 contains 16 residues. The CDR3 region has the DNA TGTGCCAGCAGTTCCCCACCCGGGAGGCCAACAGATACGCAGTATTTT. This codes for CASSSPPGRPTDTQYF.

As concerns this clonotype: Since a much larger clone is just one base distant, this may be a read error. V usage is TRBV24-1 and J usage is TRBJ2-3, with 9 bases matching TRBD2. CDR1 and CDR2 from the germline V gene are KGHDR and SFDVKD. The V segment lost 4 bases and the J segment 2 bases; nucleotides outside the gene matches: 9. The CDR3 length is 17 residues. The CDR3 DNA sequence: TGTGCCACCAGTGAATTGGAGACTAGCGGTCACACAGATACGCAGTATTTT. Translated, it gives CATSELETSGHTDTQYF.

This clonotype was observed many times. The chain couples TRBV7-2 to TRBJ1-2; 7 bases match TRBD1. J gave up 5 bases and V 5 bases, and 8 bases lay outside the gene matches. Germline loops: CDR1 SGHTA, CDR2 FQGNSA. The CDR3 is 14 amino acids. The CDR3 loop is CASSRGTEMYGYTF. The CDR3 DNA reads as TGTGCCAGCAGCCGCGGGACAGAAATGTATGGCTACACCTTC.

In its sample, this clonotype was seen many times. This chain uses TRBV7-2 with TRBJ2-1; D uncertain. V was trimmed by 1 base and J by 6 bases, leaving 13 bases between them. Germline lookup yields CDR1 SGHTA and CDR2 FQGNSA. The CDR3 sequence is 15 residues long. The CDR3 loop is CASSLGSHSGNEQFF. The CDR3 DNA reads TGTGCCAGCAGCTTAGGCAGTCATTCGGGCAATGAGCAGTTCTTC.

The CDR3 nucleotides read TGTGCCAGCAGTCCCCGCGGGGGGGATGGCTACACCTTC. It codes for CASSPRGGDGYTF. The chain recombines TRBV12-3 or TRBV12-4 with TRBJ1-2; TRBD1 is a possible D gene (5 bases). Trimming took 5 bases from V and 6 from J, leaving 13 bases between them. The CDR3 consists of 13 residues.

This chain uses TRBV6-2 or TRBV6-3 with TRBJ2-1; D is perhaps TRBD2 (5 bases). Germline assignment: CDR1 MNHEY and CDR2 SVGEGT. V shed 3 bases and J shed 9 bases, with 12 bases lying between them. The CDR3 runs 13 residues. CDR3 sequence reads: CASSYRESSEQFF. CDR3 DNA sequence: TGTGCCAGCAGTTATAGGGAGAGTAGTGAGCAGTTCTTC.

This clonotype has only a few counts. The V gene is TRBV7-9, the J gene TRBJ1-3, with TRBD1 identical over 8 bases. The V segment lost 5 bases and the J segment 7 bases; nucleotides outside the gene matches: 4. There are 13 residues in the CDR3. Germline values: CDR1 SEHNR, CDR2 FQNEAQ (reference sequence). CDR3: CASSADRVNTIYF. In DNA, the CDR3 is TGTGCCAGCAGCGCGGACAGGGTCAACACCATATATTTT.

This clonotype was recorded at least ten times. The V gene is TRBV7-2, the J gene TRBJ2-3; 10 nucleotides line up with TRBD2. CDR1 and CDR2 from the germline V gene are SGHTA and FQGNSA. V lost 1 base, J lost 4 bases, and 8 bases stayed unmatched. This CDR3 contains 17 residues. CDR3 amino acids: CASSLEPSGRSSDTQYF. Written as DNA, the CDR3 is TGTGCCAGCAGCTTAGAACCTAGCGGGAGAAGCTCAGATACGCAGTATTTT.

Of note for this clonotype: Given a much more abundant clone one base away, this may be a read error. The chain joins TRBV7-9 to TRBJ1-2; D is ambiguous. CDR1 SEHNR and CDR2 FQNEAQ come from the germline V gene (reference sequence). Trimming removed 8 bases from V and 6 bases from J, with 22 bases in between. The CDR3 runs to 15 residues. The CDR3 DNA reads TGTGCCAGCTGGTGGTCGTCGGGCGGTTACAATGGCTACACCTTC. Protein product: CASWWSSGGYNGYTF.